A single sample gave rise to the 14 T cell receptor beta chains below, sequenced in a study of blood T cells in healthy people across ages. A sample-barcoded 5' primer and a J-beta primer mix were used in a second PCR of roughly 7 to 11 cycles. TCRdb independently ran MiXCR on the 5' RACE reads; one entry per CDR3 protein. In the table there are roughly 1 million distinct CDR3 sequences, less than 25% of which are singletons. The sample also formed part of further work on T cells of mothers and their children.

Sample: blood. Receptors originate from a girl aged 2 to 9 in good health.

Many counts were recorded for this clonotype. This chain joins TRBV9 and TRBJ2-5; D possibly matches TRBD1 or TRBD2 (5 bases each). The germline V gene has CDR1 SGDLS and CDR2 YYNGEE. V dropped 3 bases and J dropped 5 bases, with 17 bases sitting between them. The CDR3 runs to 15 residues. The CDR3 region is CASSARWDAEETQYF. CDR3 nucleotide sequence: TGTGCCAGCAGCGCCCGGTGGGACGCTGAGGAGACCCAGTACTTC.

The J gene is TRBJ1-2, the V gene TRBV27; TRBD1 is a possible D gene (5 bases). The V gene lost 6 bases and the J gene lost 7 bases, with 9 bases spanning the gap. The CDR3 covers 11 residues. CDR1 and CDR2 (germline): MNHEY, SMNVEV (reference sequence). In nucleotides, the CDR3 is TGTGCCAGCAGGGGGGTGGCTGGCTACACCTTC. Its protein is CASRGVAGYTF.

This chain links TRBV7-3 with TRBJ1-1; tentative D call: TRBD1 (5 bases). V dropped 5 bases and J dropped 5 bases, with 18 bases sitting between them. Germline V CDR1 and CDR2: SGHTA, FQGTGA. The CDR3 covers 15 residues. CDR3 region: CASSPLIRAGTEAFF. The CDR3 region has the DNA TGTGCCAGCAGCCCCCTCATCAGGGCTGGAACTGAAGCTTTCTTT.

This sequence joins TRBV6-1 and TRBJ1-1; no definite D call. The CDR3 sequence is 17 residues long. Germline V gene lookup returns CDR1 MNHNS and CDR2 SASEGT. V was cut by 0 bases and J by 0 bases, with 14 bases left in between. The CDR3: CASSEAIPTDLNTEAFF. The DNA for the CDR3 is TGTGCCAGCAGTGAAGCGATTCCCACAGACCTGAACACTGAAGCTTTCTTT.

The chain is built from TRBV20-1 and TRBJ2-3; D is unclear. The CDR3 has 16 amino acids. The germline V and J ends were trimmed by 4 bases and 2 bases, with 19 bases remaining between them. Germline CDR1 DFQATT, CDR2 SNEGSKA (reference sequence). As DNA, the CDR3 is TGCAGTGCTAAGGAAGATCCCTTTGGGGACACAGATACGCAGTATTTT. It specifies CSAKEDPFGDTDTQYF.

This clonotype was detected only a few times. The chain combines TRBV3-1 with TRBJ1-4, with TRBD1 identical over 8 bases. The germline V gene encodes CDR1 LGHDT and CDR2 YNNKEL (reference sequence). V shed 4 bases and J 7 bases; nucleotides not matched to a gene: 8. The CDR3 totals 15 residues. The CDR3, as DNA: TGTGCCAGCAGCCGTTCTGGACAGGGAGGTGAAAAACTGTTTTTT. This sequence encodes CASSRSGQGGEKLFF.

Only a few counts were recorded for this clonotype. The V and J genes are TRBV2 and TRBJ2-5; D not certain. The CDR3 covers 15 residues. Germline CDR1 SNHLY, CDR2 FYNNEI. V was clipped by 3 bases and J by 11 bases, with 22 bases between them. CDR3 in amino acids: CASSDLRPMLREQYF. CDR3 DNA: TGTGCCAGCAGTGATCTAAGACCGATGCTACGAGAGCAGTACTTC.

This clonotype occurred a few times. The chain employs TRBV4-3 and TRBJ2-5, with unresolved D. The assigned J gene may be wrong: the sequence end matches TRBJ2-1 better. Germline assignment: CDR1 LGHNA and CDR2 YSLEER. The CDR3 sequence is 16 residues long. CDR3 region: CASSQAPDRFRNEQFF. CDR3 DNA: TGCGCCAGCAGCCAAGCCCCGGACCGGTTTCGCAATGAGCAGTTCTTC.

The chain recombines TRBV7-9 with TRBJ1-4, with D unclear. The CDR3 has 15 residues. The germline V gene encodes CDR1 SEHNR and CDR2 FQNEAQ (reference sequence). The V end was cut by 5 bases, the J end by 8 bases, with 18 bases between. The CDR3 spells CASSPSIVTGEKLFF. CDR3 bases: TGTGCCAGCAGCCCCAGTATAGTGACGGGGGAAAAACTGTTTTTT.

This clonotype was counted between two and nine times. This chain links TRBV14 with TRBJ2-1; D is unresolved. Looked up from germline, CDR1 is SGHDN and CDR2 is FVKESK. CDR3 size: 12 residues. The V and J ends lost 0 bases and 9 bases respectively, with 6 bases between them. The CDR3 bases are TGTGCCAGCAGCCAAGAAAGCAGTGAGCAGTTCTTC. Protein: CASSQESSEQFF. Complete variable domain (other parts from reference TRBV14 and TRBJ2-1): EAGVTQFPSHSVIEKGQTVTLRCDPISGHDNLYWYRRVMGKEIKFLLHFVKESKQDESGMPNNRFLAERTGGTYSTLKVQPAELEDSGVYFCASSQESSEQFFGPGTRLTVL.

The genes are TRBV24-1 and TRBJ2-5, with D tentatively TRBD2 (6 bases). The J call could be wrong; TRBJ2-7 is a better fit for the DNA end. CDR3 length: 16 amino acids. Germline V gene sequence: CDR1 KGHDR, CDR2 SFDVKD. CDR3 in amino acids: CATSDFFGAGIHEQYF. The CDR3 DNA is TGTGCCACCAGTGATTTTTTTGGTGCGGGAATCCACGAGCAGTACTTC.

Only a few counts were recorded for this clonotype. The rearrangement links TRBV5-1 to TRBJ2-7; D unresolved. This CDR3 region has 15 residues. Germline V gene lookup returns CDR1 SGHRS and CDR2 YFSETQ. V lost 2 bases to trimming and J lost 0 bases, with 12 bases between them. This CDR3 reads CASSFSDPNSYEQYF. CDR3 sequence (DNA): TGCGCCAGCAGCTTCTCGGACCCCAACTCCTACGAGCAGTACTTC.

The genes are TRBV29-1 and TRBJ2-7; 12 bases fit TRBD2. The trim removed 4 bases at V and 2 bases at J, leaving 6 bases unmatched. The V gene's germline CDR1 is SQVTM and CDR2 ANQGSEA. The CDR3 spans 15 residues. The CDR3 nucleotides read TGCAGCGTTGCCACCGGACTAGCGGGACCCTACGAGCAGTACTTC. Translating it yields CSVATGLAGPYEQYF.

In its sample, this clonotype was seen a few times. CDR3 region: CSARGRTGEEKLFF. As DNA, the CDR3 is TGCAGTGCTAGAGGGAGGACAGGTGAAGAAAAACTGTTTTTT. J is TRBJ1-4 and V is TRBV20-1; 7 bases line up with TRBD1. Germline V gene sequence: CDR1 DFQATT, CDR2 SNEGSKA (reference sequence). V lost 1 base, J lost 8 bases, and 7 bases stayed unmatched. There are 14 residues in the CDR3.